The 7 T cell receptor beta chains in this list originate from one sample, sequenced in a study of OX40 agonist ivuxolimab in advanced cancers. Sequenced by immunoSEQ multiplex PCR; TCRdb stores in-frame clones only, minus some. The sample consists of 30,000 to 35,000 clones, approximately 79% of them appearing once. This material consisted of CD4+ or CD8+ T cells sorted from blood, taken in a trial of the OX40 agonist ivuxolimab. The receptors derive from an adult with an advanced solid tumor such as melanoma, head and neck, liver or kidney cancer.

Only a few counts were recorded for this clone. This chain joins TRBV5-1 and TRBJ2-3, with TRBD2 matching 12 bases. V trimming: 5 bases; J trimming: 4 bases; junction bases outside the gene matches: 2. The V gene's germline CDR1 is SGHRS and CDR2 YFSETQ. The CDR3 spans 14 residues. CDR3 in DNA: TGCGCCAGCAGTCTAGCGGGAGGGTCAGATACGCAGTATTTT. Translating gives CASSLAGGSDTQYF.

The J gene is TRBJ2-7, the V gene TRBV7-9; 9 bases align to TRBD1. J gave up 5 bases and V 3 bases, and 8 bases lay outside the gene matches. CDR1 is SEHNR and CDR2 is FQNEAQ in the germline V gene (reference sequence). CDR3 length: 15 amino acids. CDR3 DNA: TGTGCCAGCAGCTTCTCCGGGGACAGGGCCAACGAGCAGTACTTC. This translates into CASSFSGDRANEQYF. Full variable domain (missing parts from reference TRBV7-9 and TRBJ2-7): DTGVSQNPRHKITKRGQNVTFRCDPISEHNRLYWYRQTLGQGPEFLTYFQNEAQLEKSRLLSDRFSAERPKGSFSTLEIQRTEQGDSAMYLCASSFSGDRANEQYFGPGTRLTVT.

This chain uses TRBV6-6 with TRBJ2-7; D unclear. In germline, CDR1 is MNHNY, CDR2 SVGAGI (reference sequence). The germline V and J ends were trimmed by 7 bases and 7 bases, with 14 bases remaining between them. CDR3 length: 12 residues. The CDR3 nucleotides are TGTGCCAGCACCATTTCCCCTGGGGAGCAGTACTTC. Protein: CASTISPGEQYF.

The genes are TRBV2 and TRBJ2-7; TRBD1 agrees at 8 bases. V shed 6 bases and J 3 bases; nucleotides not matched to a gene: 16. The CDR3 covers 17 residues. Germline CDR1 and CDR2: SNHLY and FYNNEI. The CDR3, as DNA: TGTGCCAGCAGAGGACCTAGGACAGGGTTTCGAAACTACGAGCAGTACTTC. Translation: CASRGPRTGFRNYEQYF. The whole variable domain, filled in from reference TRBV2 and TRBJ2-7, reads EPEVTQTPSHQVTQMGQEVILRCVPISNHLYFYWYRQILGQKVEFLVSFYNNEISEKSEIFDDQFSVERPDGSNFTLKIRSTKLEDSAMYFCASRGPRTGFRNYEQYFGPGTRLTVT.

This clone was seen just once. The V and J genes are TRBV19 and TRBJ2-3; tentatively, D is TRBD1 (6 bases). The CDR3 spans 16 residues. In germline, CDR1 is LNHDA, CDR2 SQIVND (reference sequence). The V end lost 5 bases, the J end lost 6 bases, and 21 bases lay between the germline ends. The CDR3, as DNA: TGTGCCAGTAGTGGGGTATGGGACAATGTGGGCGATACGCAGTATTTT. It encodes CASSGVWDNVGDTQYF.

This clone counts as medium-sized. V usage is TRBV2 and J usage is TRBJ1-2; no clear D gene. Germline CDR1 reads SNHLY; CDR2 reads FYNNEI. CDR3 length: 13 residues. V was pared by 4 bases and J by 3 bases, with 9 bases between. The DNA of the CDR3 is TGTGCCAGCAGTGGTTACAGCGACTATGGCTACACCTTC. Translating it yields CASSGYSDYGYTF.

This clone was seen a single time. For the CDR3, the DNA is TGTGCCAGTACCCACCGGGACGAAAACATTCAGTACTTC. It yields the protein CASTHRDENIQYF. The chain has TRBV19 and TRBJ2-4; D possibly uses TRBD1 or TRBD2 (5 bases each). Trimming took 7 bases from V and 5 from J, leaving 12 bases between them. The germline gives CDR1 LNHDA, CDR2 SQIVND (reference sequence). The CDR3 contains 13 residues. The variable domain in full, with the rest retrieved from reference TRBV19 and TRBJ2-4, is DGGITQSPKYLFRKEGQNVTLSCEQNLNHDAMYWYRQDPGQGLRLIYYSQIVNDFQKGDIAEGYSVSREKKESFPLTVTSAQKNPTAFYLCASTHRDENIQYFGAGTRLSVL.